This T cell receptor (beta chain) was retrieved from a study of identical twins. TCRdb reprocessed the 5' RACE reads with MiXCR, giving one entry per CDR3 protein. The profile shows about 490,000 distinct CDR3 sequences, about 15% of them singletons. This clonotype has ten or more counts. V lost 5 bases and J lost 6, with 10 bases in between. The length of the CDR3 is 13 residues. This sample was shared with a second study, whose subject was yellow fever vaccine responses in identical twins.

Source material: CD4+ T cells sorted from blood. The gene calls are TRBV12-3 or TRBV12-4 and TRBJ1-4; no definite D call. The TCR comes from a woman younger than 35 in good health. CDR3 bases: TGTGCCAGCAGTGTAACAGAGTATGAAAAACTGTTTTTT. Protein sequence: CASSVTEYEKLFF.